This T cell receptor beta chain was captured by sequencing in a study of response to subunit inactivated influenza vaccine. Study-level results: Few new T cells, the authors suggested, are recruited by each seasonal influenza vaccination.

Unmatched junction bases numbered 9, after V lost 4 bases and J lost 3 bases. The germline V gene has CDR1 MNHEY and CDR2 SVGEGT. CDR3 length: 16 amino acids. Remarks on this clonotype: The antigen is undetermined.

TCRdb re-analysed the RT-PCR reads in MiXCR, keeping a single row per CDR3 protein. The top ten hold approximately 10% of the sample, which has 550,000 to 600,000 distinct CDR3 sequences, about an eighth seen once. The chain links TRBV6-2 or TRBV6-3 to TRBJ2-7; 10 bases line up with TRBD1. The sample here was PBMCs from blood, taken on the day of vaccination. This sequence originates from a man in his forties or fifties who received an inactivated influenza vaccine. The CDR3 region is CASSSNRDRGLYEQYF. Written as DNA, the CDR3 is TGTGCCAGCAGTTCCAACCGGGACAGGGGACTCTACGAGCAGTACTTC.